The 10 T cell receptor beta chains below all came from one sample that was sequenced in a study of blood T cell repertoires in COVID-19. The repertoire was sequenced with immunoSEQ multiplex PCR; TCRdb's copy has only in-frame clones and lacks some. The repertoire holds approximately 270,000 clones, with 89% as singletons. Sample: peripheral blood. The receptors here all came from a man aged 45-60 years with acute or convalescent COVID-19.

This chain uses TRBV24-1 with TRBJ2-3; 8 bases line up with TRBD1. The CDR3 spans 15 residues. CDR1 and CDR2 (germline): KGHDR, SFDVKD. The trim removed 3 bases at V and 3 bases at J, leaving 4 bases unmatched. The CDR3 coding sequence is TGTGCCACCAGTGATATCGGACAGGGAACAGATACGCAGTATTTT. The encoded protein is CATSDIGQGTDTQYF.

The chain joins TRBV9 to TRBJ1-1; D gene unclear. Deletions cut 4 bases from V and 3 bases from J, with 16 bases between. The CDR3 covers 15 residues. Germline V CDR1 and CDR2: SGDLS, YYNGEE. The CDR3: CASSPATRVDTEAFF. Here the CDR3 DNA reads TGTGCCAGCAGCCCTGCCACCCGGGTGGACACTGAAGCTTTCTTT.

The J gene is TRBJ2-2, the V gene TRBV20-1; 9 bases fit TRBD2. Germline CDR1 is DFQATT and CDR2 is SNEGSKA (reference sequence). V gave up 3 bases and J gave up 0 bases; unmatched junction bases: 5. CDR3 size: 16 residues. CDR3 nucleotides: TGCAGTGCTAGTTCGAGCGGGGGGACGAACACCGGGGAGCTGTTTTTT. It encodes CSASSSGGTNTGELFF.

The V call is TRBV7-2, the J call TRBJ2-6; 9 bases map to TRBD1. From germline, CDR1 is SGHTA and CDR2 FQGNSA. The CDR3 consists of 18 residues. Trimming removed 5 bases from V and 0 bases from J; junction bases left unmatched: 8. CDR3 protein: CASSARGTGISGANVLTF. For the CDR3, the DNA is TGTGCCAGCAGCGCCCGGGGGACAGGGATCTCTGGGGCCAACGTCCTGACTTTC.

The chain links TRBV3-1 (or the pseudogene TRBV3-2) to TRBJ1-2, with TRBD1 identical over 8 bases. The CDR3 runs to 17 residues. Germline lookup yields CDR1 LGHDT and CDR2 YNNKEL (reference sequence). The V gene end was trimmed by 0 bases and the J gene end by 1 base; junction bases not matched to a gene: 7. The chain's CDR3 is CASSQEGRGRNNYGYTF. The CDR3 DNA reads TGTGCCAGCAGCCAAGAGGGCAGGGGGCGAAATAACTATGGCTACACCTTC.

V usage is TRBV19 and J usage is TRBJ1-4; D perhaps matches TRBD1 (6 bases). Germline values: CDR1 LNHDA, CDR2 SQIVND (reference sequence). V lost 2 bases and J lost 1, with 8 bases in between. The CDR3 contains 15 residues. DNA for the CDR3: TGTGCCAGTAGTATAAGGGGGGGAACTAATGAAAAACTGTTTTTT. Translated, it gives CASSIRGGTNEKLFF.

This chain joins TRBV6-5 and TRBJ1-6; TRBD1 is a possible D gene (6 bases). The CDR3 extends over 15 amino acids. Trimming removed 11 bases from V and 7 bases from J, with 21 bases in between. The germline V gene encodes CDR1 MNHEY and CDR2 SVGAGI. The CDR3 loop is CALLGGAKLNSPLHF. CDR3 DNA sequence: TGTGCCCTCCTGGGGGGGGCTAAACTAAATTCACCCCTCCACTTT.

The chain has TRBV18 and TRBJ1-1, with D maybe TRBD1 (6 bases). CDR1 KGHSH and CDR2 LQKENI come from the germline V gene. The V end lost 3 bases, the J end lost 1 base, and 12 bases lay between the germline ends. CDR3 length: 15 amino acids. CDR3 DNA: TGTGCCAGCTCACCCCCACAGGACAGGAACACTGAAGCTTTCTTT. Amino acid sequence: CASSPPQDRNTEAFF.

This CDR3 is CASSLLTRTDTQYF. For the CDR3, the DNA is TGTGCCAGCAGCTTGTTGACTAGGACAGATACGCAGTATTTT. This chain connects TRBV5-8 to TRBJ2-3, with a possible D match to TRBD2 (6 bases). Per germline, CDR1 SGHTS and CDR2 YDEGEE. V lost 1 base to trimming and J lost 3 bases, with 9 bases between them. This CDR3 is built from 14 residues.

This sequence joins TRBV7-9 and TRBJ1-3; 8 positions match TRBD1. Germline V gene lookup returns CDR1 SEHNR and CDR2 FQNEAQ (reference sequence). The CDR3 is made up of 16 amino acids. After removal of 5 bases from V and 0 bases from J, the junction contained 6 bases not matched to a gene. CDR3: CASSIRDRSSGNTIYF. The DNA for the CDR3 is TGTGCCAGCAGCATCAGGGACAGGTCCTCTGGAAACACCATATATTTT.